A selection of T cell receptor beta chains follows, all from one sample in a study of CDR3 diversity in severe acne. TCRdb fed the PCR reads into MiXCR, producing one record per CDR3 protein. The data show approximately 97,000 distinct CDR3 sequences, with roughly half seen just once and about an eighth held by the top ten. Specimen: blood. These receptors were obtained from a male donor with acne. The CDR3 runs from the conserved cysteine through the conserved F or W. Fields, in order: clone size, V gene, J gene, D gene, CDR3 DNA, CDR3 protein. D genes are given only for firm matches. The size field is filled for only some rows; it gives once, few, many or a size class.

size: many; V: TRBV28; J: TRBJ1-1; D: -; DNA: TGTGCCAGCAGTTTAGTGCACACTGAAGCTTTCTTT; CDR3: CASSLVHTEAFF
size: many; V: TRBV5-6; J: TRBJ2-3; D: -; DNA: TGTGCCAGCAGCCCAGAGGCCCAGGAGGGCACAGATACGCAGTATTTT; CDR3: CASSPEAQEGTDTQYF
size: -; V: TRBV2; J: TRBJ2-7; D: -; DNA: TGTGCCAGCAGTGGCTTTGACAACCGAATCGAGCAGTACTTC; CDR3: CASSGFDNRIEQYF
size: -; V: TRBV9; J: TRBJ2-7; D: TRBD1; DNA: TGTGCCAGCTCACCACTGGGGACAGGGGACTACGAGCAGTACTTC; CDR3: CASSPLGTGDYEQYF
size: many; V: TRBV18; J: TRBJ1-1; D: -; DNA: TGTGCCAGCTCACCACTACCCCGAGTGAGGCACAGGGAAGAACAGAACACTGAAGCTTTCTTT; CDR3: CASSPLPRVRHREEQNTEAFF
size: -; V: TRBV27; J: TRBJ2-7; D: TRBD2; DNA: TGTGCCAGCAGTTTTAGCGGGAACAGTTACGAGCAGTACTTC; CDR3: CASSFSGNSYEQYF
size: -; V: TRBV7-2; J: TRBJ2-1; D: -; DNA: TGTGCCGGCAGCCCACAGGGTTCCTCCTACGAGCAGTTCTTC; CDR3: CAGSPQGSSYEQFF
size: -; V: TRBV20-1; J: TRBJ2-7; D: -; DNA: TGCAGTGTGCTCCCCTCCGGGACGGCCACCTACGAGCAGTACTTC; CDR3: CSVLPSGTATYEQYF
size: once; V: TRBV20-1; J: TRBJ2-7; D: -; DNA: -; CDR3: CSASPAGEQFFGPGTGCLYEQYF
size: -; V: TRBV6-1; J: TRBJ2-5; D: TRBD1; DNA: TGTGCCAGCAGCGAAAGCTGGGGACAGGGGGCGGAGACCCAGTACTTC; CDR3: CASSESWGQGAETQYF
size: few; V: TRBV19; J: TRBJ1-5; D: -; DNA: TGTGCCAGTAGTAGAGCCGGGACACCAAATCAGCCCCAGCATTTT; CDR3: CASSRAGTPNQPQHF
size: many; V: TRBV24-1; J: TRBJ2-1; D: TRBD1; DNA: TGTGCCATTGGACAGGGCATCGCGGAGCAGTTCTTC; CDR3: CAIGQGIAEQFF
size: -; V: TRBV9; J: TRBJ2-5; D: -; DNA: TGTGCCACTGGGGGGCGAGGAGAAGAGACCCAGTACTTC; CDR3: CATGGRGEETQYF
size: many; V: TRBV28; J: TRBJ1-2; D: TRBD1; DNA: TGTGCCAGCAGACCCCCGGGACAGGGGGTTGGTTATGGCTACACCTTC; CDR3: CASRPPGQGVGYGYTF
size: -; V: TRBV10-3; J: TRBJ1-1; D: -; DNA: TGTGCCATCAGGTCGGACACTGAAGCTTTCTTT; CDR3: CAIRSDTEAFF
size: medium-sized; V: TRBV5-8; J: TRBJ2-7; D: -; DNA: TGTGCCAGCAGCATGTGGCCTGAGGGTTCCTACGAGCAGTACTTC; CDR3: CASSMWPEGSYEQYF
size: many; V: TRBV11-2; J: TRBJ1-2; D: -; DNA: TGTGCCAGCAGCTTAGCCCTCGACAGGTTAGGCTACACCTTC; CDR3: CASSLALDRLGYTF
size: -; V: TRBV11-2; J: TRBJ2-5; D: -; DNA: TGTGCCAGCAGCTCCAACAGGGATTTCGAGACCCAGTACTTC; CDR3: CASSSNRDFETQYF
size: -; V: TRBV15; J: TRBJ2-5; D: -; DNA: TGTGCCACCAGCAGAGTAATCCAGCCGTACCAAGAGACCCAGTACTTC; CDR3: CATSRVIQPYQETQYF
size: many; V: TRBV15; J: TRBJ1-6; D: TRBD1; DNA: TGTGCCACCAGCAGAGATCACAGGGGTTCACCCCTCCACTTT; CDR3: CATSRDHRGSPLHF
size: once; V: TRBV6-5; J: TRBJ2-5; D: -; DNA: TGTGCCAGCAAGGACGGGAGTGGGGGAGAGACCCAGTACTTC; CDR3: CASKDGSGGETQYF
size: -; V: TRBV7-2; J: TRBJ2-3; D: TRBD2; DNA: TGTGCCAGCAGCCGTATCACTAGCGGGAATACAGATACGCAGTATTTT; CDR3: CASSRITSGNTDTQYF
size: -; V: TRBV25-1; J: TRBJ2-1; D: TRBD2; DNA: TGTGCCAGCAGTGGCATCACTAGCGTCAATGAGCAGTTCTTC; CDR3: CASSGITSVNEQFF
size: -; V: TRBV27; J: TRBJ2-7; D: -; DNA: TGTGCCAGCAGCCAAAGGGACAACTCCTACGTGCAGTACTTC; CDR3: CASSQRDNSYVQYF
size: -; V: TRBV18; J: TRBJ2-3; D: -; DNA: TGTGCCAGCCACAGGACCCGCACAGATACGCAGTATTTT; CDR3: CASHRTRTDTQYF
size: -; V: TRBV5-5; J: TRBJ2-5; D: -; DNA: TGTGCCAGCAGCTGGAGGGGGGAGGAGACCCAGTACTTC; CDR3: CASSWRGEETQYF
size: many; V: TRBV24-1; J: TRBJ2-2; D: -; DNA: TGTGCCGCAGTGGACGGTAACACCGGGGAGCTGTTTTTT; CDR3: CAAVDGNTGELFF
size: -; V: TRBV15; J: TRBJ2-7; D: TRBD2; DNA: TGTGCCACCAGCAGCTTAACGGGCGGGAGTCCTCTCGAGCAGTACTTC; CDR3: CATSSLTGGSPLEQYF
size: -; V: TRBV18; J: TRBJ2-5; D: TRBD2; DNA: TGTGCCAGCTCTCCGCGGGGAGGGGCAGAGACCCAGTACTTC; CDR3: CASSPRGGAETQYF
size: -; V: TRBV9; J: TRBJ1-2; D: -; DNA: TGTGCCAGCAGCGTAGGGGCGGGGGTTTATGGCTACACCTTC; CDR3: CASSVGAGVYGYTF
size: -; V: TRBV29-1; J: TRBJ2-7; D: TRBD2; DNA: TGCAGCGTTGAAGTGGCGGGAGGTCCCTACGAGCAGTACTTC; CDR3: CSVEVAGGPYEQYF
size: -; V: TRBV10-3; J: TRBJ1-4; D: -; DNA: TGTGCCATCAGTCAGGAACTTGGGGGAGCGGAAAAACTGTTTTTT; CDR3: CAISQELGGAEKLFF